A single sample gave rise to the 12 T cell receptor beta chains below, sequenced in a study of tumor-infiltrating lymphocytes in localized non-small cell lung cancer. Clones were read by immunoSEQ multiplex PCR, and TCRdb kept only the in-frame ones, dropping some. Of under 20,000 clones listed, approximately 79% are singletons. Material for sequencing was lung tumor tissue. The origin of the receptors is a human donor with non-small cell lung cancer.

CDR3 residues: CASSYEVSPRSGQYF. In DNA, the CDR3 is TGTGCCAGCAGTTACGAGGTGTCTCCTCGATCTGGACAGTACTTC. The gene calls are TRBV6-6 and TRBJ2-7; D call uncertain. The CDR3 is made up of 15 amino acids. V gave up 2 bases and J gave up 10 bases, with 21 bases separating them. The germline V gene has CDR1 MNHNY and CDR2 SVGAGI (reference sequence).

This clone was detected once. The chain is built from TRBV7-2 and TRBJ2-7; D call uncertain. CDR3 length: 13 amino acids. Germline CDR1 is SGHTA and CDR2 is FQGNSA. V was pared by 0 bases and J by 1 base, with 4 bases between. The CDR3 loop is CASSLAGSYEQYF. CDR3 bases: TGTGCCAGCAGCTTAGCGGGATCCTACGAGCAGTACTTC.

The rearrangement links TRBV7-2 to TRBJ1-3; D call uncertain. The CDR3 is 13 amino acids. Trimming left V 1 base short and J 6 bases short, with 7 bases between. Germline-derived CDR1 and CDR2 are SGHTA and FQGNSA. The CDR3 spells CASSLGAQNTIYF. CDR3 bases: TGTGCCAGCAGCTTAGGTGCTCAAAACACCATATATTTT.

The chain is built from TRBV19 and TRBJ2-1, with 9 bases matching TRBD1. V lost 2 bases and J lost 6; bases outside the gene matches: 5. The CDR3 is made up of 15 amino acids. The germline V gene has CDR1 LNHDA and CDR2 SQIVND (reference sequence). In nucleotides, the CDR3 is TGTGCCAGTAGTATACCGACAGGGGGTTCCAATGAGCAGTTCTTC. As protein: CASSIPTGGSNEQFF.

This clone has only a few counts. In nucleotides, the CDR3 is TGTGCCAGCACCGTTGGGTCTTCTAATTCACCCCTCCACTTT. Protein product: CASTVGSSNSPLHF. This chain uses TRBV2 with TRBJ1-6; D remains ambiguous. The CDR3 consists of 14 residues. Germline V gene sequence: CDR1 SNHLY, CDR2 FYNNEI. The V end was cut by 7 bases, the J end by 6 bases, with 13 bases between.

The chain has TRBV7-2 and TRBJ1-3; possible D gene TRBD1, 5 bases. The V gene's germline CDR1 is SGHTA and CDR2 FQGNSA. V lost 4 bases to trimming and J lost 0 bases, with 13 bases between them. This CDR3 is 16 amino acids long. In nucleotides, the CDR3 is TGTGCCAGCAGCTCCATTGGGGCCAGCTCTGGAAACACCATATATTTT. Protein: CASSSIGASSGNTIYF.

The chain recombines TRBV19 with TRBJ1-1, with D perhaps TRBD1 (5 bases). The CDR3 loop spans 11 amino acids. Trimming left V 8 bases short and J 8 bases short, with 12 bases between. Germline V gene data show CDR1 as LNHDA and CDR2 as SQIVND (reference sequence). CDR3 bases: TGTGCCAGTCATTCGGGGCAAGAAGCTTTCTTT. As protein: CASHSGQEAFF.

This clone appeared a few times. The genes are TRBV9 and TRBJ1-5; no firm D call. V gave up 3 bases and J gave up 7 bases, with 11 bases separating them. The length of the CDR3 is 13 residues. Germline CDR1 and CDR2: SGDLS and YYNGEE. DNA of the CDR3: TGTGCCAGCAGCGCGGAACACGGGCAGCCCCAGCATTTT. Amino acid sequence: CASSAEHGQPQHF.

The V gene is TRBV4-3, the J gene TRBJ1-4; 8 bases align to TRBD1. CDR1 is LGHNA, CDR2 YSLEER, per germline. The V gene end was trimmed by 6 bases and the J gene end by 7 bases; junction bases not matched to a gene: 16. This CDR3 spans 17 amino acids. CDR3 nucleotide sequence: TGCGCCAGCAGGCCGACAGGGGCTGGGGTGAAAGGTGAAAAACTGTTTTTT. Amino acids: CASRPTGAGVKGEKLFF.

The chain employs TRBV7-2 and TRBJ2-7; D is ambiguous. The CDR3 covers 14 residues. V lost 3 bases and J 2 bases, leaving 11 bases between the germline ends. CDR1 and CDR2 from the germline V gene are SGHTA and FQGNSA. The CDR3 region is CASSLSGKAYEQYF. The CDR3 region has the DNA TGTGCCAGCAGCTTGTCTGGCAAAGCCTACGAGCAGTACTTC.

V and J are TRBV25-1 and TRBJ2-7, with TRBD2 identical over 8 bases. Per germline, CDR1 MGHDK and CDR2 SYGVNS. CDR3 length equals 15 residues. V was clipped by 2 bases and J by 7 bases; unmatched bases: 10. In nucleotides, the CDR3 is TGTGCCAGCAGTGAACATACAAGCGGGGGACGAGAGCAGTACTTC. Encoded protein: CASSEHTSGGREQYF.

The rearrangement links TRBV5-4 to TRBJ1-5, with D hard to call. The ends were cut back, 4 bases at V and 2 bases at J, with 10 bases in the middle. Germline CDR1 reads SGHNT; CDR2 reads YYREEE (reference sequence). This CDR3 has 14 residues. This CDR3 reads CASSRGIGNQPQHF. The DNA of the CDR3 is TGTGCCAGCAGCCGCGGAATCGGCAATCAGCCCCAGCATTTT.